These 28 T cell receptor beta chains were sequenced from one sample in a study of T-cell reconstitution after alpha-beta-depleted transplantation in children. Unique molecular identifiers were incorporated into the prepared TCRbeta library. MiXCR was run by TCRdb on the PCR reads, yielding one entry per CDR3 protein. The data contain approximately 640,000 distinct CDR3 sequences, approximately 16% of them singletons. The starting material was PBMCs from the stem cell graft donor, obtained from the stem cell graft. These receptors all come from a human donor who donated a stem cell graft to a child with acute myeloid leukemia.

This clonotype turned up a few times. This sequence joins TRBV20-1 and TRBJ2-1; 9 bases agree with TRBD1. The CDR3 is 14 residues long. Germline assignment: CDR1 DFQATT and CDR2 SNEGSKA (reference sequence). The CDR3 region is CRASQGASYNEQFF. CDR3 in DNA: TGCAGGGCTTCACAGGGGGCGTCCTACAATGAGCAGTTCTTC.

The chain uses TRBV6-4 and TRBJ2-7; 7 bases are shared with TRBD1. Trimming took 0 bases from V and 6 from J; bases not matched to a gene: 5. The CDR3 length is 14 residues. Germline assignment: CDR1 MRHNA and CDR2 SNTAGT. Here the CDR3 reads CASSDSARGTEQYV. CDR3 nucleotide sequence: TGTGCCAGCAGTGACTCAGCCAGGGGGACCGAGCAGTACGTC.

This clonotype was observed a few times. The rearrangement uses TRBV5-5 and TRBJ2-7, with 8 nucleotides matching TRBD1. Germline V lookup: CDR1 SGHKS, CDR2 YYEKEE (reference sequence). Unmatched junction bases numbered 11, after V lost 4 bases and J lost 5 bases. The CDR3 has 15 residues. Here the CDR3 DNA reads TGTGCCAGCAGCCGACAGGGGTTGGGGATAAACGAGCAGTACTTC. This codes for CASSRQGLGINEQYF.

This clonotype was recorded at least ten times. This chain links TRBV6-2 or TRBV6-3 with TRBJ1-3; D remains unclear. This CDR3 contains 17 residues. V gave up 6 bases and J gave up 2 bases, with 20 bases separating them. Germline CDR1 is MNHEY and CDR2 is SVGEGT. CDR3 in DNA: TGTGCCAGCAGCTACCCGGGCAGAGTCGTCCCTGGAAACACCATATATTTT. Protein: CASSYPGRVVPGNTIYF.

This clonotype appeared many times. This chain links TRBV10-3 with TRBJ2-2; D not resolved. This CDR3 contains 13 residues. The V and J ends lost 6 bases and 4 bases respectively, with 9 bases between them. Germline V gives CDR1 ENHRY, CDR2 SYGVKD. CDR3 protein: CAISPQSTGELFF. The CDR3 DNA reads TGTGCCATCAGCCCTCAGAGCACCGGGGAGCTGTTTTTT.

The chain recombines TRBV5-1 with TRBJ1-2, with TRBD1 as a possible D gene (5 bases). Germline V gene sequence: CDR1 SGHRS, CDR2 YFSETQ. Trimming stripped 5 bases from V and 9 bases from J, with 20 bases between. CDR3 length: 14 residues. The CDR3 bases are TGCGCCAGCAGTTTCGGGACGAGCGGTAACCGCTACACCTTC. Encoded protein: CASSFGTSGNRYTF.

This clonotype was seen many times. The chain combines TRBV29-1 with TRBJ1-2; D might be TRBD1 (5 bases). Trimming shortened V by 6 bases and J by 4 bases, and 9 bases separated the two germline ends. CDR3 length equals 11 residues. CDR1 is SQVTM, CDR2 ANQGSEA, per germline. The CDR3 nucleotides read TGCAGCGTACCCGGGGCCTATGGCTACACCTTC. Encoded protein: CSVPGAYGYTF. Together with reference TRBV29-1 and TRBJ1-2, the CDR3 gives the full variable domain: SAVISQKPSRDICQRGTSLTIQCQVDSQVTMMFWYRQQPGQSLTLIATANQGSEATYESGFVIDKFPISRPNLTFSTLTVSNMSPEDSSIYLCSVPGAYGYTFGSGTRLTVV.

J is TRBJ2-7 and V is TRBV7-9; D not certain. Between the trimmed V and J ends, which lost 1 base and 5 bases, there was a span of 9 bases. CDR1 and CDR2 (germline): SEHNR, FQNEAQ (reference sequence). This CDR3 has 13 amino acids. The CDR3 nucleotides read TGTGCCAGCAGCTTAGGGGTGCGGAACGAGCAGTACTTC. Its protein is CASSLGVRNEQYF.

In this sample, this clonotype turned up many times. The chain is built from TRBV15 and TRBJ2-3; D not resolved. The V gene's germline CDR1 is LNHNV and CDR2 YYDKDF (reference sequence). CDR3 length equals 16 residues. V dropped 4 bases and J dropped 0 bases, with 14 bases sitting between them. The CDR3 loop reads CATSTRPSASTDTQYF. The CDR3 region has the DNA TGTGCCACCAGCACCCGGCCTTCCGCTAGCACAGATACGCAGTATTTT.

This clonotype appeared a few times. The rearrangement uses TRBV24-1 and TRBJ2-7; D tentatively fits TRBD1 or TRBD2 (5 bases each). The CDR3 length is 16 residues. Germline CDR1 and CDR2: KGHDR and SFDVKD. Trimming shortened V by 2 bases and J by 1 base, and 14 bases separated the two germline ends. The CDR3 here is CATSDSGTDDSYEQYF. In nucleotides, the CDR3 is TGTGCCACCAGTGATTCTGGGACCGACGATTCCTACGAGCAGTACTTC.

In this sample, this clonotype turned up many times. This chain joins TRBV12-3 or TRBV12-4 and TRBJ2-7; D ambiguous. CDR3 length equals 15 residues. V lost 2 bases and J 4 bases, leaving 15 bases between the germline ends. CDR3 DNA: TGTGCCAGCAGTTTAATTTCTACACAGCCTTACGAGCAGTACTTC. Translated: CASSLISTQPYEQYF.

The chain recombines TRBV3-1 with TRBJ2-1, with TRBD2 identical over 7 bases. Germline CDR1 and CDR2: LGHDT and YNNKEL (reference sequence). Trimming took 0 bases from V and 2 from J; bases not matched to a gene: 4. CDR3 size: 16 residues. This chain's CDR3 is CASSQDLRGAYNEQFF. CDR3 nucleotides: TGTGCCAGCAGCCAAGATTTACGGGGGGCCTACAATGAGCAGTTCTTC.

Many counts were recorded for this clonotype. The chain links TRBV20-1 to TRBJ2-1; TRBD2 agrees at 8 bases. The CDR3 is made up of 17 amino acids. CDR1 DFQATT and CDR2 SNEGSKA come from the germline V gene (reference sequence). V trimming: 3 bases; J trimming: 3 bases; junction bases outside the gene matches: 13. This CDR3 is CSARLAPGLVYYNEQFF. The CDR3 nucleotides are TGCAGTGCTAGGCTGGCCCCGGGACTAGTCTACTACAATGAGCAGTTCTTC.

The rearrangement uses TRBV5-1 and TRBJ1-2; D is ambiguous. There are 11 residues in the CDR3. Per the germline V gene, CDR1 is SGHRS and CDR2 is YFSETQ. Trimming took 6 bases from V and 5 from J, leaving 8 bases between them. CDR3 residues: CASTFGYGYTF. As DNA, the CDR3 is TGCGCCAGCACCTTTGGTTATGGCTACACCTTC.

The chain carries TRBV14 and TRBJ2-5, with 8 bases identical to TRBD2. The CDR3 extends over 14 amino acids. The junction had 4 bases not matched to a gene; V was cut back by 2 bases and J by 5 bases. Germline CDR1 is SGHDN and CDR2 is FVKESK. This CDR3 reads CASSQFRGGETQYF. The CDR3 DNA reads TGTGCCAGCAGCCAATTTCGGGGGGGCGAGACCCAGTACTTC.

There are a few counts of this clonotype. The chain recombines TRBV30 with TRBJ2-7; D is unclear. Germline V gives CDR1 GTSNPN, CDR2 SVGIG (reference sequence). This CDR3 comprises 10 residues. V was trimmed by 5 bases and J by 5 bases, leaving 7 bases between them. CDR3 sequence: CAWGSHEQYF. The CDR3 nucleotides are TGTGCCTGGGGGTCCCACGAGCAGTACTTC.

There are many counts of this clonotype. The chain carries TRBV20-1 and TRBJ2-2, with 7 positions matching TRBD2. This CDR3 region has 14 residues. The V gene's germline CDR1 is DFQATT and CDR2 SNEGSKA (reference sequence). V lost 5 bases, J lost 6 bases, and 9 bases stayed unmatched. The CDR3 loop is CSAGAGPGAGELFF. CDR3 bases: TGCAGTGCTGGAGCGGGGCCCGGGGCCGGGGAGCTGTTTTTT.

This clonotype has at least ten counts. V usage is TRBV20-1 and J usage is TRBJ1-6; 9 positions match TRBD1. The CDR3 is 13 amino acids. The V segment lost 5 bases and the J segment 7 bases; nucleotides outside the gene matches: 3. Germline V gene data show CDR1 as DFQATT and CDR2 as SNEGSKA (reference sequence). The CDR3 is CSAFGQGNSPLHF. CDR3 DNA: TGCAGTGCTTTCGGACAGGGGAATTCACCCCTCCACTTT.

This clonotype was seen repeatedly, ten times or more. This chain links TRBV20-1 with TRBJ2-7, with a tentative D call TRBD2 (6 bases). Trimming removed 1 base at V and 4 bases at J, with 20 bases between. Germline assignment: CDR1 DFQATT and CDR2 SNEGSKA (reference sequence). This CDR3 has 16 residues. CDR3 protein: CSARGGKERATYEQYF. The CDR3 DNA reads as TGCAGTGCTAGAGGAGGGAAAGAGCGGGCGACTTACGAGCAGTACTTC.

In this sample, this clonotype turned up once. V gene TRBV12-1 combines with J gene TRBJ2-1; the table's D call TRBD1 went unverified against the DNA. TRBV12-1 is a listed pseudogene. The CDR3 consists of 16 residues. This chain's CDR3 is CASSAGQGASYNEQFF. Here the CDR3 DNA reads TGTGCCAGCAGCGCTGGACAGGGGGCTTCCTACAATGAGCAGTTCTTC.

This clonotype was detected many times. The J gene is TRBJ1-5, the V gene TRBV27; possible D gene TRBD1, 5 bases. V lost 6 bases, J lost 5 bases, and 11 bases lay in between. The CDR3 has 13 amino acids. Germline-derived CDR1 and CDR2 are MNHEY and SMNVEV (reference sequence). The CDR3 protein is CASRNRTYQPQHF. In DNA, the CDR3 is TGTGCCAGCAGGAACAGGACGTATCAGCCCCAGCATTTT.

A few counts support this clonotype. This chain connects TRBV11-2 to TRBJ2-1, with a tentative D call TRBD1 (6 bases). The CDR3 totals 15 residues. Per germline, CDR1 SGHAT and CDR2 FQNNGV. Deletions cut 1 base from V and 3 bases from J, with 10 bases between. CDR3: CASSLAPGDYNEQFF. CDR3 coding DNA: TGTGCCAGCAGCTTAGCCCCAGGGGACTACAATGAGCAGTTCTTC.

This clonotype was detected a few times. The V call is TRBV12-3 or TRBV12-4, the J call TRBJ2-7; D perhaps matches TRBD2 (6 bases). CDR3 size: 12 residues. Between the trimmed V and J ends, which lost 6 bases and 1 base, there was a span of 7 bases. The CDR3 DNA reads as TGTGCCAGCAGGGGGGGTTCCTACGAGCAGTACTTC. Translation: CASRGGSYEQYF.

For the CDR3, the DNA is TGTGCCAGCGACTTGGAGGGACAGGGGGCGGGGGTCACTGAAGCTTTCTTT. Its protein product is CASDLEGQGAGVTEAFF. V usage is TRBV7-2 and J usage is TRBJ1-1; TRBD1 matches 12 bases. V dropped 8 bases and J dropped 4; count of bases not matched to a gene: 14. This CDR3 region has 17 residues. Germline assignment: CDR1 SGHTA and CDR2 FQGNSA.

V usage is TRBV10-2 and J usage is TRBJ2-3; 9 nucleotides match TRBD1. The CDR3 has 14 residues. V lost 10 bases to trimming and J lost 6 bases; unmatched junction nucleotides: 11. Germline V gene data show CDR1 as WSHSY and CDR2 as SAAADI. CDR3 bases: TGCGCCACTCAAAGGACAGGGGTGGGGGATACGCAGTATTTT. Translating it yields CATQRTGVGDTQYF.

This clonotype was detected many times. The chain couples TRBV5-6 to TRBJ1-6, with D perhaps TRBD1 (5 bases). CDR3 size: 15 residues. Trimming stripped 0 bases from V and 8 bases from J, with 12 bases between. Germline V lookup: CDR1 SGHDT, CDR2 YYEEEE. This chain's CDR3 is CASSLVGGIHSPLHF. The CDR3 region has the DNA TGTGCCAGCAGCTTGGTGGGGGGGATCCATTCACCCCTCCACTTT. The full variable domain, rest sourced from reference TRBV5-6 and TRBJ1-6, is DAGVTQSPTHLIKTRGQQVTLRCSPKSGHDTVSWYQQALGQGPQFIFQYYEEEERQRGNFPDRFSGHQFPNYSSELNVNALLLGDSALYLCASSLVGGIHSPLHFGNGTRLTVT.

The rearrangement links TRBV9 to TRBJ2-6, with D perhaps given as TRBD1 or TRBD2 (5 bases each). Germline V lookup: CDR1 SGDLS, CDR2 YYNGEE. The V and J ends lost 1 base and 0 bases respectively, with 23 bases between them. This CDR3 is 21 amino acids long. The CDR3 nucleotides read TGTGCCAGCAGCGTAAACAATTGGGGTGCGACGGGGCACTCTGGGGCCAACGTCCTGACTTTC. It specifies CASSVNNWGATGHSGANVLTF.

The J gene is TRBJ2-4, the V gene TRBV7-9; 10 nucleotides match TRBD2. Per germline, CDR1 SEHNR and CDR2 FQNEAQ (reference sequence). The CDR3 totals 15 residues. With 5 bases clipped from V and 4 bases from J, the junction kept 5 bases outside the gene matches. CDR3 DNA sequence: TGTGCCAGCAGCGAGCGGGGGGGGTCTAAAAACATTCAGTACTTC. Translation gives CASSERGGSKNIQYF. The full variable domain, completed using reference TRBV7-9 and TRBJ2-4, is DTGVSQNPRHKITKRGQNVTFRCDPISEHNRLYWYRQTLGQGPEFLTYFQNEAQLEKSRLLSDRFSAERPKGSFSTLEIQRTEQGDSAMYLCASSERGGSKNIQYFGAGTRLSVL.